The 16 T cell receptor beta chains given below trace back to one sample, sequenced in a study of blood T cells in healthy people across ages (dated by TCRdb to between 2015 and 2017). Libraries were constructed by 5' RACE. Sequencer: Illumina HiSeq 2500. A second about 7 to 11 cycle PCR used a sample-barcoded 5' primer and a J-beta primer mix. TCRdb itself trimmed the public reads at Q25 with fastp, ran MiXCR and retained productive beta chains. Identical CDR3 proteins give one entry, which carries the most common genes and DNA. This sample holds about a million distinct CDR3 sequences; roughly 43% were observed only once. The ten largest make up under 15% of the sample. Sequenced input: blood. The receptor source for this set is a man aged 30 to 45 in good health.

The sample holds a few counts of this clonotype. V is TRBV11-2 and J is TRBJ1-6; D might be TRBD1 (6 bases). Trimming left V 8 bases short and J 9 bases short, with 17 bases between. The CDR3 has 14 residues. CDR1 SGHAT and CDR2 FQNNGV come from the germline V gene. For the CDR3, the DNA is TGTGCCAGCGACCCCAGCAGGGGTGGTTCACCCCTCCACTTT. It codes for CASDPSRGGSPLHF.

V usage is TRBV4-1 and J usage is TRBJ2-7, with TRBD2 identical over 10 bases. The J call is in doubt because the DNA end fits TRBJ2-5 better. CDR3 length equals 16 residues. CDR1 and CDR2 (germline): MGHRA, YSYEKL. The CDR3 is CASSPRAGGPQWTQYF. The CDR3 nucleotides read TGCGCCAGCAGCCCGAGAGCGGGGGGGCCACAATGGACCCAGTACTTC.

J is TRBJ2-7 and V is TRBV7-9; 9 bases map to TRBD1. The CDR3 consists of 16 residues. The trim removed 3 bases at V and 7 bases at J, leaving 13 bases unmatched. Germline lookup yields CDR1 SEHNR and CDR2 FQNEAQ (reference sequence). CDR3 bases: TGTGCCAGCAGCTTCCTTTCCGGGACAGGGAACAATGAGCAGTACTTC. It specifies CASSFLSGTGNNEQYF.

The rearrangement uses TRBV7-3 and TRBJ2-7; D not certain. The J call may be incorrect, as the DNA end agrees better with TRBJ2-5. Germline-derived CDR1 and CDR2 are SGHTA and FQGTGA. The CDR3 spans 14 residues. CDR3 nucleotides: TGTGCCAGCAGCCCCCAGCCCTCTTCGGAGACCCAGTACTTC. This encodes CASSPQPSSETQYF.

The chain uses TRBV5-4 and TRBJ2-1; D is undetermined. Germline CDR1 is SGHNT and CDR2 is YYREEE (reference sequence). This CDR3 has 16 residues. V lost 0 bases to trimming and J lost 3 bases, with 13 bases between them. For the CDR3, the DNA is TGTGCCAGCAGCTTGGAGGGCTCCCCCAGCTACAATGAGCAGTTCTTC. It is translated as CASSLEGSPSYNEQFF.

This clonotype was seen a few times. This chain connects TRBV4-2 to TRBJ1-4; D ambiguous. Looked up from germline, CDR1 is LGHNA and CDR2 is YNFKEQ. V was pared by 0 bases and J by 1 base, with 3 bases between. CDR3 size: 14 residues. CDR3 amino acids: CASSQELTNEKLFF. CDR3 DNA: TGTGCCAGCAGCCAAGAACTAACTAATGAAAAACTGTTTTTT.

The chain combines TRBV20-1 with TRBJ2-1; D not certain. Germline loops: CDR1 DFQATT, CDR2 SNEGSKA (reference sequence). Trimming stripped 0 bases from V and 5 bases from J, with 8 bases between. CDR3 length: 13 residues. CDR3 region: CSARDRGHNEQFF. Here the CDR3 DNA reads TGCAGTGCTAGAGACAGAGGACACAATGAGCAGTTCTTC.

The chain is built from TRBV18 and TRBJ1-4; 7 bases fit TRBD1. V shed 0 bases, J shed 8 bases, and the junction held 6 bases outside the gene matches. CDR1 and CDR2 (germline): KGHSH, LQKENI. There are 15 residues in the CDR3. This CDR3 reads CASSPPEGAGEKLFF. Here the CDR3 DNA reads TGTGCCAGCTCACCACCGGAGGGGGCAGGGGAAAAACTGTTTTTT.

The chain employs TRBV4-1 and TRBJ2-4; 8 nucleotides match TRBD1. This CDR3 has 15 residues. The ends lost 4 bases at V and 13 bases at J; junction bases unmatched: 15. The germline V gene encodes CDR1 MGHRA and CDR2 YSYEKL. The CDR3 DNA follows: TGCGCCAGCAGCCCGGGACAGGCAAAGACCTACGGGCAGTACTTC. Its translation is CASSPGQAKTYGQYF.

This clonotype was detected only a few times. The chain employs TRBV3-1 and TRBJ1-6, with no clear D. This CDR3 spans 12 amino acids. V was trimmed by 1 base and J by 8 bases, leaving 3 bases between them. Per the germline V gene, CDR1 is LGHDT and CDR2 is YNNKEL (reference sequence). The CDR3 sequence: CASSQVYSPLHF. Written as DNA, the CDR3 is TGTGCCAGCAGCCAAGTCTATTCACCCCTCCACTTT.

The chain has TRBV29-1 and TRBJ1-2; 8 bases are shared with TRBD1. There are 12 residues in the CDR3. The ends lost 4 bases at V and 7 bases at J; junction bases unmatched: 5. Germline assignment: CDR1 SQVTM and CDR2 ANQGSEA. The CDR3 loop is CSVASTGAGYTF. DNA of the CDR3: TGCAGCGTTGCCTCGACAGGGGCTGGCTACACCTTC.

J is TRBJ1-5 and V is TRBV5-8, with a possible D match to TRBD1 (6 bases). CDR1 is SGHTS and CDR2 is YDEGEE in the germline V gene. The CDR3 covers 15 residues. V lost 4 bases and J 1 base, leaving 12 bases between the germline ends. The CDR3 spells CASSRRGTSNQPQHF. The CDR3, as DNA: TGTGCCAGCAGCCGCAGGGGCACGAGCAATCAGCCCCAGCATTTT.

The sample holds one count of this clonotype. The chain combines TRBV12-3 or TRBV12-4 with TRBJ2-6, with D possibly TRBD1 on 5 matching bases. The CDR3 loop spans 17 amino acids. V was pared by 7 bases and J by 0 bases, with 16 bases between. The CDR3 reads CASTLRPGHSGANVLTF. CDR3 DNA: TGTGCCAGCACTTTGCGCCCAGGGCACTCTGGGGCCAACGTCCTGACTTTC.

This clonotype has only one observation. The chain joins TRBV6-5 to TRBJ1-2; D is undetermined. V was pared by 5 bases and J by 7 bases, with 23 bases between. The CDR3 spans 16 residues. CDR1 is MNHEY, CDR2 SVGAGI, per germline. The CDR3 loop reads CASSHLGSPRVSGYTF. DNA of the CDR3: TGTGCCAGCAGTCATTTAGGATCTCCCCGAGTGTCTGGCTACACCTTC.

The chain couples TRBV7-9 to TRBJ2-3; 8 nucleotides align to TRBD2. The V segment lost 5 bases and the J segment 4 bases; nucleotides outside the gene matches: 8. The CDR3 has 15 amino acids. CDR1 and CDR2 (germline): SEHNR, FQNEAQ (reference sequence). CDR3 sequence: CASSLSGLVPDTQYF. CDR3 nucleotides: TGTGCCAGCAGCCTCTCGGGACTAGTCCCAGATACGCAGTATTTT.

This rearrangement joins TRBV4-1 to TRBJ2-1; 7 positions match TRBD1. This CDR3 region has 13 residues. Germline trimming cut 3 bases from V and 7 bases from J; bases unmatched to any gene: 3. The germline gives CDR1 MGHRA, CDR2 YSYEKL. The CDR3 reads CASSHLTGNEQFF. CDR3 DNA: TGCGCCAGCAGCCACCTGACAGGGAATGAGCAGTTCTTC.